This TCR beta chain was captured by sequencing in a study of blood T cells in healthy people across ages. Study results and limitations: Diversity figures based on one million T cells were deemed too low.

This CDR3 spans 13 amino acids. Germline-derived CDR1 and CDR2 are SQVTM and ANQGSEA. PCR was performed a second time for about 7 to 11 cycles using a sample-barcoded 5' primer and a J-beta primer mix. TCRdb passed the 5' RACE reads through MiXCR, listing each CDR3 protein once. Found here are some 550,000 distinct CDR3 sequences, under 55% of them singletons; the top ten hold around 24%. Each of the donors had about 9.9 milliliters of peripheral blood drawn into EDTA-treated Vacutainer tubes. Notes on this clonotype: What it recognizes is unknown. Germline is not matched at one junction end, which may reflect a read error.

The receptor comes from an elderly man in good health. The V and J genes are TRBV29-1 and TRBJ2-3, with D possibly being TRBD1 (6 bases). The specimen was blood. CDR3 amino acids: CSVTGYGTGTQYF. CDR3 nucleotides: TGCAGCGTTACAGGGTACGGCACAGGTACGCAGTATTTT.